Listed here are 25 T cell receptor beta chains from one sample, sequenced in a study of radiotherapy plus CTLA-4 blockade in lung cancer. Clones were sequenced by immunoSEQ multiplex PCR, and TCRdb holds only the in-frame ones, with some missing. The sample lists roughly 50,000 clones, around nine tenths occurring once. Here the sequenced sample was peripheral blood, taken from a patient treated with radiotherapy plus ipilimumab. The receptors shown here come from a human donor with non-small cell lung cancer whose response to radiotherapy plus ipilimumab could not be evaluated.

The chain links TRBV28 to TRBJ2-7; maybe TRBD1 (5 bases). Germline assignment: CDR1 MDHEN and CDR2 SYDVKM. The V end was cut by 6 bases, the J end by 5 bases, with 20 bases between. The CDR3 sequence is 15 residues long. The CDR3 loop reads CASSSTTALTDEQYF. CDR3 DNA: TGTGCCAGCAGCTCCACGACAGCCCTAACCGACGAGCAGTACTTC.

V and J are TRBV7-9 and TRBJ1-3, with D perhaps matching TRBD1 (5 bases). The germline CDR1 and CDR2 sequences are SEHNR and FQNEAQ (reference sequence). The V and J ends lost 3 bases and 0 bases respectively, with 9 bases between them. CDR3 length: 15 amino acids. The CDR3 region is CASSFAGNSGNTIYF. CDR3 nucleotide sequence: TGTGCCAGCAGCTTCGCAGGGAACTCTGGAAACACCATATATTTT.

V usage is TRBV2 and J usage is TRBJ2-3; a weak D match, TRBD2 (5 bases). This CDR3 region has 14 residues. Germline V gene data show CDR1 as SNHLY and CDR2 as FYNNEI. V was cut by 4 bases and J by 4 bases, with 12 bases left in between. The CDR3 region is CASSALGSPDTQYF. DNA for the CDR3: TGTGCCAGCAGTGCTCTAGGGAGCCCAGATACGCAGTATTTT.

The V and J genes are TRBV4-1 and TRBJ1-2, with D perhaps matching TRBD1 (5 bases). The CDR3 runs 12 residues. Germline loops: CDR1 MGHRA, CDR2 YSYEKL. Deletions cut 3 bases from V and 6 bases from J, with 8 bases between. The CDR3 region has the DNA TGCGCCAGCAGCCACAGGGTAAATGGCTACACCTTC. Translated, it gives CASSHRVNGYTF.

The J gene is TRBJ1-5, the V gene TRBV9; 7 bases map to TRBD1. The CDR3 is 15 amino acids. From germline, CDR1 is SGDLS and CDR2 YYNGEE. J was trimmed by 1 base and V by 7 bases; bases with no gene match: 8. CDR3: CASSGGGGSNQPQHF. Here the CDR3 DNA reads TGTGCCAGCTCAGGGGGTGGGGGGAGCAATCAGCCCCAGCATTTT.

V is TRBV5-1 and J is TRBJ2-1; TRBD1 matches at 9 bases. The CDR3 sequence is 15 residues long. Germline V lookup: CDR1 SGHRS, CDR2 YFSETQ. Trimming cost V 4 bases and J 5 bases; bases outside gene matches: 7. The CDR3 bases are TGCGCCAGCAGCCTCCCCCGGACAGGGGACAATGAGCAGTTCTTC. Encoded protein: CASSLPRTGDNEQFF.

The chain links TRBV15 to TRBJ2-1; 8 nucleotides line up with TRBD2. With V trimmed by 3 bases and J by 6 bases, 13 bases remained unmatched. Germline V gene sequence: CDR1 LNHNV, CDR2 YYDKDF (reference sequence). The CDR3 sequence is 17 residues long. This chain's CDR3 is CATSRDVAGRVSNEQFF. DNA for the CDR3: TGTGCCACCAGCAGGGACGTTGCCGGGAGGGTTAGCAATGAGCAGTTCTTC.

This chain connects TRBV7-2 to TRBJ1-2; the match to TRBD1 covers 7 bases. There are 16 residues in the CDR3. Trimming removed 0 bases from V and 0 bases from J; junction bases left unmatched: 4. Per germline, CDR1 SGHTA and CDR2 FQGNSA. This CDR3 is CASSLAVDRANYGYTF. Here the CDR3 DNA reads TGTGCCAGCAGCTTAGCAGTTGACAGGGCTAACTATGGCTACACCTTC.

In DNA, the CDR3 is TGTGCCAGCAGCAGGGATGGGGAGTACAATGAGCAGTTCTTC. Encoded protein: CASSRDGEYNEQFF. The rearrangement joins TRBV7-2 to TRBJ2-1, with TRBD2 as a possible D gene (5 bases). The CDR3 runs to 14 residues. The germline gives CDR1 SGHTA, CDR2 FQGNSA. V lost 5 bases to trimming and J lost 4 bases, with 12 bases between them.

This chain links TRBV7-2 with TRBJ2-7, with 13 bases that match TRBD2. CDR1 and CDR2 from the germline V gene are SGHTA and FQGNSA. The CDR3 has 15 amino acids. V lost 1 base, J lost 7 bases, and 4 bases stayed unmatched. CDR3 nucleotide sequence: TGTGCCAGCAGCTTAGAACTAGCGGGGGGGAGTGAGCAGTACTTC. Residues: CASSLELAGGSEQYF. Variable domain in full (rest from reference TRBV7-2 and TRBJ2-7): GAGVSQSPSNKVTEKGKDVELRCDPISGHTALYWYRQSLGQGLEFLIYFQGNSAPDKSGLPSDRFSAERTGGSVSTLTIQRTQQEDSAVYLCASSLELAGGSEQYFGPGTRLTVT.

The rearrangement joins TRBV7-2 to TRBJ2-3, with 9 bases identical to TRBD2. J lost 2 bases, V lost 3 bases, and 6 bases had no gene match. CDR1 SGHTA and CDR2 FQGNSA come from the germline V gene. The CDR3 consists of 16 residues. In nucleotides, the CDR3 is TGTGCCAGCAGCTTGGTTAGCGGGAGTATCACAGATACGCAGTATTTT. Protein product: CASSLVSGSITDTQYF.

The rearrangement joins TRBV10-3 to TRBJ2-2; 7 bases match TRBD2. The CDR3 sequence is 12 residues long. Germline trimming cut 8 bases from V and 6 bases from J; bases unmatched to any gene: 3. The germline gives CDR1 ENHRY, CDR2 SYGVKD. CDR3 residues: CAIPAGAGELFF. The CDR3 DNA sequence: TGTGCCATCCCCGCGGGGGCCGGGGAGCTGTTTTTT.

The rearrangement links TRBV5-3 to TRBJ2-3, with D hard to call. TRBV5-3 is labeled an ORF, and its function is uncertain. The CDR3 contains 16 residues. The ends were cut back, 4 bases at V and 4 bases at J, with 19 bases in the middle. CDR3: CARSPGLPATADTQYF. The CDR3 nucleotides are TGTGCCAGAAGCCCGGGTCTACCGGCGACGGCAGATACGCAGTATTTT.

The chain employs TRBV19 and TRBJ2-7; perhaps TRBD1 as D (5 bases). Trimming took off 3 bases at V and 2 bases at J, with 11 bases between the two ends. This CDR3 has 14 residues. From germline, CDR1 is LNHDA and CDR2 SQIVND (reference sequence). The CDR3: CASSIRQGTYEQYF. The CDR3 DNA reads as TGTGCCAGTAGTATCCGGCAGGGCACCTACGAGCAGTACTTC.

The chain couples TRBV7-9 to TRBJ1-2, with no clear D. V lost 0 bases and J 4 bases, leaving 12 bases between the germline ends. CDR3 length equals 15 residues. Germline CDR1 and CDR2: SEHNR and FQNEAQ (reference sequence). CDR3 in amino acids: CASSLAPDGVYGYTF. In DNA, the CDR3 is TGTGCCAGCAGCTTAGCCCCCGACGGGGTCTATGGCTACACCTTC.

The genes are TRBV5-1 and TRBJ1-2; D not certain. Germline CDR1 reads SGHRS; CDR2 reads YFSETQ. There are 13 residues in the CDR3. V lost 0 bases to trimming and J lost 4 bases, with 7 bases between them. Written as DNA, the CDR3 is TGCGCCAGCAGCTTGGCCCAGTCCTATGGCTACACCTTC. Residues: CASSLAQSYGYTF.

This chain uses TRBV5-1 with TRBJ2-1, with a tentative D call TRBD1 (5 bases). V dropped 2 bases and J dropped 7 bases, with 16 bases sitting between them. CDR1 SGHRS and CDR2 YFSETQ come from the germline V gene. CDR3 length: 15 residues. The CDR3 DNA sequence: TGCGCCAGCAGCTTTGAATCAAGGGGAAGAAATGAGCAGTTCTTC. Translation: CASSFESRGRNEQFF.

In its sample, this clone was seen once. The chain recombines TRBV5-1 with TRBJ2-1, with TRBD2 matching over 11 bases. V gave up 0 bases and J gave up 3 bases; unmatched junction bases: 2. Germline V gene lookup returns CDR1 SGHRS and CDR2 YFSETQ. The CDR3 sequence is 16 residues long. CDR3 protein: CASSLAGTSGYNEQFF. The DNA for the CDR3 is TGCGCCAGCAGCTTGGCGGGGACTAGCGGCTACAATGAGCAGTTCTTC.

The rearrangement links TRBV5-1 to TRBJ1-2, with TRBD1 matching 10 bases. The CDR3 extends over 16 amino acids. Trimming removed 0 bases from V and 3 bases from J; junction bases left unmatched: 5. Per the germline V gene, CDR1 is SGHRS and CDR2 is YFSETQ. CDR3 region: CASSLALDRGYYGYTF. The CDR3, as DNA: TGCGCCAGCAGCTTGGCCTTGGACAGGGGGTACTATGGCTACACCTTC.

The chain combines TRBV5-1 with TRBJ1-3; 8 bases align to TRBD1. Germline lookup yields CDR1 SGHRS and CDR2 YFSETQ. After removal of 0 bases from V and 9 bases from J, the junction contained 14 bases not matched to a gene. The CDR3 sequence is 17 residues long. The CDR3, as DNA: TGCGCCAGCAGCTTGGACCTCCAGGGGGCTACGCGGGGCACCATATATTTT. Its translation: CASSLDLQGATRGTIYF.

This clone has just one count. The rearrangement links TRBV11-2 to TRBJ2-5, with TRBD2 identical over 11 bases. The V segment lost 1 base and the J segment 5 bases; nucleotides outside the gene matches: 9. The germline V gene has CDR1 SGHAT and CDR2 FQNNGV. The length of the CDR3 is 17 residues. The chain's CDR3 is CASSLGVLAGEGETQYF. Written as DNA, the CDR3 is TGTGCCAGCAGCTTAGGAGTACTAGCGGGAGAGGGGGAGACCCAGTACTTC.

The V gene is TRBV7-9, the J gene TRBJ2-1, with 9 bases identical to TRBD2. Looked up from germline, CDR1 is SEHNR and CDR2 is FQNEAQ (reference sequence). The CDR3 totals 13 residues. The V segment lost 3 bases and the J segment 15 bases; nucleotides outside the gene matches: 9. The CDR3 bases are TGTGCCAGCAGCTTCGGCGGGAGGGAGGTGCCGTTCTTC. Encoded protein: CASSFGGREVPFF.

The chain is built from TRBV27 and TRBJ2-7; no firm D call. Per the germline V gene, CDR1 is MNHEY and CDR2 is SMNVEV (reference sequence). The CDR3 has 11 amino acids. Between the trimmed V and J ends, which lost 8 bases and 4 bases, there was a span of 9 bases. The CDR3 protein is CASGPGYEQYF. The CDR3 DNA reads TGTGCCAGCGGTCCCGGTTACGAGCAGTACTTC.

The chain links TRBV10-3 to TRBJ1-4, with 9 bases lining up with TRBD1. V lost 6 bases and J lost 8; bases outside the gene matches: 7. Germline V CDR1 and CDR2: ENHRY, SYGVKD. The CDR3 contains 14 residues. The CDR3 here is CAIRGQGMREKLFF. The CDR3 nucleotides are TGTGCCATCAGGGGACAGGGAATGAGGGAAAAACTGTTTTTT.

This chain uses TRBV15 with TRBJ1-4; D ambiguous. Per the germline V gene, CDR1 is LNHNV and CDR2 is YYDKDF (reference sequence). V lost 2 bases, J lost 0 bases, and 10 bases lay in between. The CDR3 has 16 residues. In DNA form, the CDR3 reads TGTGCCACCAGCAGATCCACGGTTGCAACTAATGAAAAACTGTTTTTT. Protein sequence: CATSRSTVATNEKLFF.